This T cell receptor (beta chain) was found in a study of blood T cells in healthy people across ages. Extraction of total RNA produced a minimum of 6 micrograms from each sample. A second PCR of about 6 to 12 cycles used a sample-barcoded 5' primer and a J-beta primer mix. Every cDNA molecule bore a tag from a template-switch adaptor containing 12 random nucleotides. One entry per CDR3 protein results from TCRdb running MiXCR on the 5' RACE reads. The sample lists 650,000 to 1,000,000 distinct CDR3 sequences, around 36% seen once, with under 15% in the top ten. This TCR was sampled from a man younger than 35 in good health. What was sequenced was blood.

As DNA, the CDR3 is TGTGCCAGCAGCCCAGGGACTTACTCCTACAATGAGCAGTTCTTC. This codes for CASSPGTYSYNEQFF. This chain joins TRBV12-3 or TRBV12-4 and TRBJ2-1; TRBD2 might be the D (6 bases). V lost 6 bases and J lost 0, with 12 bases in between. The CDR3 has 15 amino acids.